This entry features one TCR beta chain sequence. Its antigen is undetermined. The sample comes from a study of beta chain features in type 1 diabetes. The study reverse transcribed the entire isolated RNA, so it sequenced expressed TCRB transcripts. The table came from immunoSEQ multiplex PCR; TCRdb's copy has only in-frame clones and leaves some out. The data contain 400,000 or so clones, 9.6% of them singletons. V lost 9 bases, J lost 1 base, and 18 bases lay in between. From germline, CDR1 is MNHEY and CDR2 SVGAGI. This CDR3 region has 15 residues. Whole-study findings and limits: Shortening that was moderate but significant affected the TCRB CDR3s of Type 1 diabetes patients in all four CD4+ subsets. Compared to healthy donors, patients appeared to have naive, central memory and Treg TCRB repertoires that were more alike.

The chain joins TRBV6-5 to TRBJ2-5; D tentatively fits TRBD1 or TRBD2 (6 bases each). The clonotype originates from a man between 25 and 39 years old with type 1 diabetes. Material: central memory CD4+ T cells from blood. CDR3 protein: CASKSGGSRQETQYF. DNA of the CDR3: TGTGCCAGTAAATCCGGGGGCAGCCGCCAAGAGACCCAGTACTTC.